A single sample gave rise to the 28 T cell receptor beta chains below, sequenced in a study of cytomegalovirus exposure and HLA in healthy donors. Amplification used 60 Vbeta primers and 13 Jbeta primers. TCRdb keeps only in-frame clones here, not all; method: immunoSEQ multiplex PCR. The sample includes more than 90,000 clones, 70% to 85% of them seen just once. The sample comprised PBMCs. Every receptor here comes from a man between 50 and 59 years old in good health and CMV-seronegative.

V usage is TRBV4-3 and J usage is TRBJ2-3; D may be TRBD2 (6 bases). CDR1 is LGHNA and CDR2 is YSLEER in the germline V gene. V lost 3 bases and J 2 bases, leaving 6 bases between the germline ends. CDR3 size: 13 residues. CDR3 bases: TGCGCCAGCAGCCAGGACTACACAGATACGCAGTATTTT. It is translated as CASSQDYTDTQYF.

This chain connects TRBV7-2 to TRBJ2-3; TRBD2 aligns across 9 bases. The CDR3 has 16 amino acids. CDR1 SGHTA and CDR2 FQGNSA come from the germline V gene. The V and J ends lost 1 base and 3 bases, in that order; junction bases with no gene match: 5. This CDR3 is CASSLVAGGVTDTQYF. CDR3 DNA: TGTGCCAGCAGCTTAGTGGCGGGGGGGGTGACAGATACGCAGTATTTT. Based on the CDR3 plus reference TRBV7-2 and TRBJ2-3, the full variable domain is GAGVSQSPSNKVTEKGKDVELRCDPISGHTALYWYRQSLGQGLEFLIYFQGNSAPDKSGLPSDRFSAERTGGSVSTLTIQRTQQEDSAVYLCASSLVAGGVTDTQYFGPGTRLTVL.

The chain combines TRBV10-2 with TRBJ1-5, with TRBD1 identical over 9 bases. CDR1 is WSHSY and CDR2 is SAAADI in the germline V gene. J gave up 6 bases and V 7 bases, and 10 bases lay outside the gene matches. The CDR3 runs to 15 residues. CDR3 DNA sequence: TGCGCCAGCAAAGATGGGACAGGGTCGTTTCAGCCCCAGCATTTT. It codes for CASKDGTGSFQPQHF.

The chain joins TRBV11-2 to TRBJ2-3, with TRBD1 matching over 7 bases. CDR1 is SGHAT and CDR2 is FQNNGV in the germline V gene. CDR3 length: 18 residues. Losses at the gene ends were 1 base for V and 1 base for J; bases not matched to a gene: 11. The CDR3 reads CASSLVGGRGRGTDTQYF. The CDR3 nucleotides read TGTGCCAGCAGCTTAGTGGGTGGAAGGGGGCGCGGCACAGATACGCAGTATTTT.

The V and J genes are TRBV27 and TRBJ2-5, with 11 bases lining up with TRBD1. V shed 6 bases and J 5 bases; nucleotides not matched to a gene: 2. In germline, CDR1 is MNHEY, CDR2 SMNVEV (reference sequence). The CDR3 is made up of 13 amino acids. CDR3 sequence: CASRRDRGETQYF. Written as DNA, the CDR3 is TGTGCCAGCAGAAGGGACAGGGGGGAGACCCAGTACTTC.

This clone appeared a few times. The DNA of the CDR3 is TGTGCCAGCGAACTGGGGACAGAAGAGACCCAGTACTTC. This gives the protein CASELGTEETQYF. The chain uses TRBV2 and TRBJ2-5; 7 positions agree with TRBD1. This CDR3 contains 13 residues. Germline CDR1 and CDR2: SNHLY and FYNNEI. J gave up 3 bases and V 8 bases, and 6 bases lay outside the gene matches.

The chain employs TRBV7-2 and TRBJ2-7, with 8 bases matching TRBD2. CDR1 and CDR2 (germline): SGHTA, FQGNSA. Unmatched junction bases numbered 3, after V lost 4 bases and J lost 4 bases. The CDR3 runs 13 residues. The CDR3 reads CASSSREGYEQYF. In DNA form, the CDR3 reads TGTGCCAGCAGCTCACGGGAGGGGTACGAGCAGTACTTC.

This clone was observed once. The CDR3 DNA reads TGTGCCATCAGTGACCCCGGGCGCGCGGGGAGCACTGAAGCTTTCTTT. Its translation: CAISDPGRAGSTEAFF. The chain employs TRBV10-3 and TRBJ1-1, with D unclear. The CDR3 runs 16 residues. Germline V CDR1 and CDR2: ENHRY, SYGVKD. Trimming shortened V by 3 bases and J by 4 bases, and 18 bases separated the two germline ends.

CDR3 DNA: TGTGCCAGCAGCCCGATGGGGGCCTTTGGTGAAAAACTGTTTTTT. Its protein product is CASSPMGAFGEKLFF. The chain couples TRBV16 to TRBJ1-4; D possibly corresponds to TRBD1 (6 bases). The CDR3 is made up of 15 amino acids. CDR1 and CDR2 (germline): KGHSY, FQNENV. Trimming cost V 4 bases and J 7 bases, with 16 bases left between them.

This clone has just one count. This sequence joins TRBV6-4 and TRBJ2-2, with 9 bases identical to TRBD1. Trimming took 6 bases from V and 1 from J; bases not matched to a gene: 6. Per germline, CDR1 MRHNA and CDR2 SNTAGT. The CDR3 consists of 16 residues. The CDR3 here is CASSFRQGVNTGELFF. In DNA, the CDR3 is TGTGCCAGCAGCTTTAGACAGGGGGTGAACACCGGGGAGCTGTTTTTT.

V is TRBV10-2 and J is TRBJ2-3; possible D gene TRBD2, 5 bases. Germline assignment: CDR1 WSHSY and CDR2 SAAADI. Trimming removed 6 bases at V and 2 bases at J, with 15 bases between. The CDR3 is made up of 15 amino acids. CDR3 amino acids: CASRRESTSTDTQYF. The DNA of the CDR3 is TGCGCCAGCAGGAGGGAAAGCACCTCCACAGATACGCAGTATTTT.

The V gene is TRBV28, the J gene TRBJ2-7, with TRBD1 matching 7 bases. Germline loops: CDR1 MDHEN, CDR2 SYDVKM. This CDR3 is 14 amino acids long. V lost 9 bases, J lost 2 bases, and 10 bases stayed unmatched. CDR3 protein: CASSSGQATYEQYF. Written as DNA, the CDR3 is TGTGCCAGTTCCTCTGGACAGGCAACCTACGAGCAGTACTTC.

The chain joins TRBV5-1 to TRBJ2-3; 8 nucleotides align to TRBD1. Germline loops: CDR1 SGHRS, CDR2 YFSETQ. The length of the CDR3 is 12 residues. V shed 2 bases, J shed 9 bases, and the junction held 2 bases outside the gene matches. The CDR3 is CASSFTGGTQYF. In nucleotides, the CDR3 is TGCGCCAGCAGCTTTACAGGGGGGACGCAGTATTTT.

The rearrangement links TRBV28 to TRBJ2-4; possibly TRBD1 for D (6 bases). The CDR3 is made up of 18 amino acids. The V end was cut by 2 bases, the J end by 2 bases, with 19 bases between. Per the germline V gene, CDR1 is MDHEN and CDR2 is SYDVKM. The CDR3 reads CASSLGPGRGDPKNIQYF. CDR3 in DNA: TGTGCCAGCAGTTTAGGGCCAGGCAGGGGTGACCCCAAAAACATTCAGTACTTC.

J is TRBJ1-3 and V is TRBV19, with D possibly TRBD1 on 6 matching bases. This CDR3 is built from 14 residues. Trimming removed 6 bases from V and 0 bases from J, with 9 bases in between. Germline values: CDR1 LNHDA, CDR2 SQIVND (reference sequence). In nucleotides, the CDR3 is TGTGCCAGTAGACAGGGCTACTCTGGAAACACCATATATTTT. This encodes CASRQGYSGNTIYF.

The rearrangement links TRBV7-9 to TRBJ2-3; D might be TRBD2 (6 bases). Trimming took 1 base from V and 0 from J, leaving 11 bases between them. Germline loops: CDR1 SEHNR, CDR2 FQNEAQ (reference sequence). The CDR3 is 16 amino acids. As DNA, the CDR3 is TGTGCCAGCAGCTTAGGGCTAGCGTACAGCACAGATACGCAGTATTTT. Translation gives CASSLGLAYSTDTQYF. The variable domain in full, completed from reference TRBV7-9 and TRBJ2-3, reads DTGVSQNPRHKITKRGQNVTFRCDPISEHNRLYWYRQTLGQGPEFLTYFQNEAQLEKSRLLSDRFSAERPKGSFSTLEIQRTEQGDSAMYLCASSLGLAYSTDTQYFGPGTRLTVL.

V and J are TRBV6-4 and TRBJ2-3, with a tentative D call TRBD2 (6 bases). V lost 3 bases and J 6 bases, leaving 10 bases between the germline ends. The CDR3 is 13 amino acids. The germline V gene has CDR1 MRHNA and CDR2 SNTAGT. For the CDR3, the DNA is TGTGCCAGCAGTGAAGGGGAGGTGGATACGCAGTATTTT. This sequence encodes CASSEGEVDTQYF.

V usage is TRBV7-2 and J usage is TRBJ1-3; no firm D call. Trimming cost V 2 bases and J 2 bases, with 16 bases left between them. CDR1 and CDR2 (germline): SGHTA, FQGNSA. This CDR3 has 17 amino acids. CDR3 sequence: CASSLTPFIEAGNTIYF. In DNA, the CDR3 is TGTGCCAGCAGCTTAACACCCTTTATCGAGGCTGGAAACACCATATATTTT.

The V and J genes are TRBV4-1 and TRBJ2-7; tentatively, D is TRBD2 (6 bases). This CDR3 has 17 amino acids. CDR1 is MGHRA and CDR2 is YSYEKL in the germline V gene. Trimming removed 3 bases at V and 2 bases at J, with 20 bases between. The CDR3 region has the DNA TGCGCCAGCAGCCATCCTGGGACTTCCCGGGGCACCTACGAGCAGTACTTC. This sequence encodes CASSHPGTSRGTYEQYF.

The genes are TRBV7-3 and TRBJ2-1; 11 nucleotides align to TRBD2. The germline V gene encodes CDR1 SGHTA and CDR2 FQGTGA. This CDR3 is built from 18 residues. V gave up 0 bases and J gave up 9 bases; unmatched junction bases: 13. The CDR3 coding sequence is TGTGCCAGCAGCTTAACACACCCGGGACTAGCGGAGGGGGGTGAGCAGTTCTTC. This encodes CASSLTHPGLAEGGEQFF. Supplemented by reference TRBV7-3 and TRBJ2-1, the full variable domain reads GAGVSQTPSNKVTEKGKYVELRCDPISGHTALYWYRQSLGQGPEFLIYFQGTGAADDSGLPNDRFFAVRPEGSVSTLKIQRTERGDSAVYLCASSLTHPGLAEGGEQFFGPGTRLTVL.

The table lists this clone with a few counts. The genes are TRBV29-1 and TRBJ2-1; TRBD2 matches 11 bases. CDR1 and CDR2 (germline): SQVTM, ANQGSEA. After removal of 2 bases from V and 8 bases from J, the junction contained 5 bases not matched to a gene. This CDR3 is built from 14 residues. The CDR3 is CSVEKTSGIYEQFF. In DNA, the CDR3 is TGCAGCGTTGAAAAGACTAGCGGGATCTATGAGCAGTTCTTC.

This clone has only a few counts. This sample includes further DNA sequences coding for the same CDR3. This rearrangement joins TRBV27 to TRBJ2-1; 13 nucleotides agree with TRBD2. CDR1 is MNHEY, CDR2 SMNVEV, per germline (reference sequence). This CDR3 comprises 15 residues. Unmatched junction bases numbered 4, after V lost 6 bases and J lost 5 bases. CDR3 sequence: CASSPGLAGNNEQFF. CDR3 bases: TGTGCCAGCAGCCCGGGACTAGCGGGGAACAATGAGCAGTTCTTC.

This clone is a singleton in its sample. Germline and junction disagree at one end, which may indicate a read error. CDR3 in amino acids: CSSSSQGAGEKLFF. DNA of the CDR3: TGTTCCAGCAGCTCCCAGGGGGCAGGGGAAAAACTGTTTTTT. The chain joins TRBV7-9 to TRBJ1-4, with 8 bases aligning to TRBD1. CDR1 and CDR2 (germline): SEHNR, FQNEAQ (reference sequence). The CDR3 spans 14 residues.

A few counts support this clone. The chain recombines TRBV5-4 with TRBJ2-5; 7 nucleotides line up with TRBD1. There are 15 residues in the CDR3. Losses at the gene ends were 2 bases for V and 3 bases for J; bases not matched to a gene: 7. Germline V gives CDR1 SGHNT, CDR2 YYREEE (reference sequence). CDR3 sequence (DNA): TGTGCCAGCAGCTTAGAGACAGGGACCGAAGAGACCCAGTACTTC. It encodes CASSLETGTEETQYF.

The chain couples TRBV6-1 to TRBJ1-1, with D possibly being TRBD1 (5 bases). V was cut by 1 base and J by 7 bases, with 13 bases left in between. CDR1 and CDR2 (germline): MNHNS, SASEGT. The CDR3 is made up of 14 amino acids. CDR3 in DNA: TGTGCCAGCAGTGAAGTAAGGCGGGACCTTGAAGCTTTCTTT. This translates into CASSEVRRDLEAFF.

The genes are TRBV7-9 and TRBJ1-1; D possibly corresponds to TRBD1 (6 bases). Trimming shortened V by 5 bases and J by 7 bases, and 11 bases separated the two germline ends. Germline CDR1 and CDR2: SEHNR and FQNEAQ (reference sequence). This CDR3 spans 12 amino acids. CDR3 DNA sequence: TGTGCCAGCAGCATGGACAGCCTTGAAGCTTTCTTT. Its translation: CASSMDSLEAFF.

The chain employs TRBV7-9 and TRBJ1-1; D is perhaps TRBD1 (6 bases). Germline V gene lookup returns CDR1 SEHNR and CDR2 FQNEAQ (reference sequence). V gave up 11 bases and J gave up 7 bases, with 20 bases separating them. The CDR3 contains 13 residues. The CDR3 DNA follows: TGTGCCTCCCAAAAGGGGGGGCTTGATGAAGCTTTCTTT. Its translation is CASQKGGLDEAFF.

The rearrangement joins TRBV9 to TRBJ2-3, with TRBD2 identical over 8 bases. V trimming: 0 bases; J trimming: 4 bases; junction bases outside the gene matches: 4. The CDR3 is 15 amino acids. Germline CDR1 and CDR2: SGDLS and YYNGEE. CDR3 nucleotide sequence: TGTGCCAGCAGCGTAGCGGGAGGGAGGGCAGATACGCAGTATTTT. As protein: CASSVAGGRADTQYF. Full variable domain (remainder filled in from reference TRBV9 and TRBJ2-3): DSGVTQTPKHLITATGQRVTLRCSPRSGDLSVYWYQQSLDQGLQFLIQYYNGEERAKGNILERFSAQQFPDLHSELNLSSLELGDSALYFCASSVAGGRADTQYFGPGTRLTVL.